This entry describes one TCR beta chain. Its antigen remains unidentified. The data are from a study of cytomegalovirus exposure and HLA in healthy donors. Whole-study results and caveats: TCR beta sequences reportedly predicted most subjects' HLA-A and HLA-B alleles accurately. TCR beta V segments were, for the most part, productive about 87% or about 30% of the time in an earlier analysis.

Use of 60 Vbeta and 13 Jbeta primers characterized the PCR. Here immunoSEQ multiplex PCR was the method, and the copy in TCRdb shows in-frame clones only, minus some. The sample has 74,000 or so clones, roughly 80% seen once. V dropped 6 bases and J dropped 7; count of bases not matched to a gene: 10. Germline lookup yields CDR1 MNHEY and CDR2 SVGAGI. The CDR3 totals 14 residues. The sequenced sample was PBMCs. This chain connects TRBV6-5 to TRBJ1-2; 8 positions match TRBD1. The TCR originated in a woman in her forties in good health and CMV-seronegative. In DNA, the CDR3 is TGTGCCAGCAGCTACGGACAGGGCCATGGTGGCTACACCTTC. Amino acids: CASSYGQGHGGYTF.